Detailed here is one T cell receptor (beta chain). Its antigen is undetermined. Being one base from a much bigger clone, this may be a read error. There are 17 residues in the CDR3. The germline V gene encodes CDR1 MNHEY and CDR2 SMNVEV (reference sequence). V lost 4 bases and J lost 1, with 19 bases in between. This entry comes from a study of human T cells and chemical hapten exposure. Within the library, unique molecular identifiers were attached to each individual cDNA molecule. Authors' data handling: Samples held a median of 95,638 TCRs, range about 23,224–700,000. TCRdb fed the 5' RACE reads into MiXCR, producing one record per CDR3 protein. The V and J calls and clone size come from TCRdb's table, not from the authors' own analysis. This repertoire shows some 150,000 distinct CDR3 sequences, approximately 4% found once; its top ten account for around 1.4%. Study outcomes and limitations: DPC sensitization produced no change in TCRs with frequency above 1 in 1000.

The template was total RNA from unfractionated whole blood. The genes are TRBV27 and TRBJ1-1, with D possibly TRBD1 on 6 matching bases. This TCR derives from a female donor in good health. CDR3 sequence reads: CASSSRKFGGWNTEAFF. CDR3 DNA: TGTGCCAGCAGTTCTCGTAAATTCGGGGGCTGGAACACTGAAGCTTTCTTT.